The rows below give T cell receptor beta chains drawn from one sample of a study of T cell responses to AZD1222 COVID-19 vaccine. Generated by immunoSEQ multiplex PCR, the TCRdb table keeps only in-frame clones and is missing some. The table includes approximately 100,000 clones, about 92% detected once. Here the sequenced sample was peripheral blood, taken on day 0 of AZD1222 vaccination. These receptors originate from an adult in good health. Both conserved end residues are part of each CDR3. A D gene is named only where the DNA matches it firmly. The size entry is marked missing in some rows and otherwise reads once, few, many or a size class.

D,size,J,V,length,DNA,CDR3
.,.,TRBJ1-2,TRBV6-1,14,TGTGCCAGCAGTCAACGGACCCACAACTATGGCTACACCTTC,CASSQRTHNYGYTF
.,once,TRBJ2-7,TRBV6-5,11,TGTGCCAGCAGTAGTGCCTACGAGCAGTACTTC,CASSSAYEQYF
.,.,TRBJ2-2,TRBV9,17,TGTGCCAGCAGCGTAGTCCCCGGGGCAACTGGCACCGGGGAGCTGTTTTTT,CASSVVPGATGTGELFF
.,.,TRBJ2-1,TRBV28,13,TGTGCCAGCAGCACTCTGGTGTCCAATGAGCAGTTCTTC,CASSTLVSNEQFF
TRBD1,.,TRBJ1-2,TRBV5-8,15,TGTGCCAGCAGCTCGACAGGGGCGGCTAACTATGGCTACACCTTC,CASSSTGAANYGYTF
TRBD1,few,TRBJ1-5,TRBV6-4,14,TGTGCCAGCAGTGAGACAGGGGGCAATCAGCCCCAGCATTTT,CASSETGGNQPQHF
.,.,TRBJ1-6,TRBV7-6,15,TGTGCCAGCAGCTTCGCCGGGACGGATAATTCACCCCTCCACTTT,CASSFAGTDNSPLHF
TRBD1,.,TRBJ1-3,TRBV9,15,TGTGCCAGCAGCCAGGGACAGGGCTATGGAAACACCATATATTTT,CASSQGQGYGNTIYF
.,.,TRBJ2-7,TRBV3-1/TRBV3-2,15,TGTGCCAGCAGCCAAGATCCGAAGAGCTCCTACGAGCAGTACTTC,CASSQDPKSSYEQYF
TRBD1,.,TRBJ2-5,TRBV9,15,TGTGCCAGCAGCGTACTACAGGGGCGTCAAGAGACCCAGTACTTC,CASSVLQGRQETQYF